This TCR beta chain was profiled in a study of blood T cell repertoires in COVID-19. Looking at the study overall: Sample material is recorded as cDNA or gDNA derived from T cells, B-cell-depleted T cells, or PBMCs.

The CDR3 length is 13 residues. Germline CDR1 is SGHNT and CDR2 is YENEEA. V lost 5 bases, J lost 0 bases, and 7 bases lay in between. Those who participated ranged in age from 18 to 89 years and resided in 20 to 30 US areas. Some clones are missing from TCRdb's copy, which holds only in-frame ones; the method was immunoSEQ multiplex PCR. The table lists roughly 250,000 clones, around 88% of them singletons. The TCR originated in a woman between 40 and 50 years old with acute COVID-19. The sequenced material came from PBMCs or T cells enriched from blood (not recorded which). The chain recombines TRBV11-3 with TRBJ1-2; D not resolved. The CDR3 here is CASSKTPNYGYTF. In DNA form, the CDR3 reads TGTGCCAGCAGCAAGACACCTAACTATGGCTACACCTTC. Using reference TRBV11-3 and TRBJ1-2 for the parts outside the CDR3, the full variable domain is EAGVVQSPRYKIIEKKQPVAFWCNPISGHNTLYWYLQNLGQGPELLIRYENEEAVDDSQLPKDRFSAERLKGVDSTLKIQPAELGDSAVYLCASSKTPNYGYTFGSGTRLTVV.